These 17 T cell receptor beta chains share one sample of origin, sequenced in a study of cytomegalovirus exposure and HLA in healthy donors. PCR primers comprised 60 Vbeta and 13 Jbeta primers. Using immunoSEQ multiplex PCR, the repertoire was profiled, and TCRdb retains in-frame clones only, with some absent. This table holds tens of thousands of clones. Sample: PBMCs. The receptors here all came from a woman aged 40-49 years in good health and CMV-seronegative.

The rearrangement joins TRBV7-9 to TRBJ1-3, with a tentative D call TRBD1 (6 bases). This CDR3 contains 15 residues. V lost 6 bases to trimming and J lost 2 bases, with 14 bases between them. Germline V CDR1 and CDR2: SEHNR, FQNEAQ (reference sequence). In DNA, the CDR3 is TGTGCCAGCAGTACAGGGTCGCGCGCTGGAAACACCATATATTTT. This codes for CASSTGSRAGNTIYF.

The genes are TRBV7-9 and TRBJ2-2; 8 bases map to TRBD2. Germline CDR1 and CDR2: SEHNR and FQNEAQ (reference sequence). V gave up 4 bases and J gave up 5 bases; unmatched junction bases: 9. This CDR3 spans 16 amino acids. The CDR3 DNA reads TGTGCCAGCAGCTCTCGGGGGGGTCCTATAACCGGGGAGCTGTTTTTT. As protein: CASSSRGGPITGELFF.

CDR3 loop: CASSLGQLVADTQYF. The CDR3 nucleotides are TGTGCCAGCAGCTTAGGACAGTTGGTAGCAGATACGCAGTATTTT. The chain is built from TRBV7-9 and TRBJ2-3; a possible D gene is TRBD1 (5 bases). The length of the CDR3 is 15 residues. Trimming removed 1 base from V and 4 bases from J, with 12 bases in between. The germline V gene has CDR1 SEHNR and CDR2 FQNEAQ (reference sequence).

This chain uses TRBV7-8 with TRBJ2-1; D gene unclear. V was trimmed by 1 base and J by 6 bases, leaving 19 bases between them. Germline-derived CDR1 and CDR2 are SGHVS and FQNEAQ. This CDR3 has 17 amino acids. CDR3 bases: TGTGCCAGCAGCTTAGAACGGGTGGCTACCGTGGGCAATGAGCAGTTCTTC. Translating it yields CASSLERVATVGNEQFF.

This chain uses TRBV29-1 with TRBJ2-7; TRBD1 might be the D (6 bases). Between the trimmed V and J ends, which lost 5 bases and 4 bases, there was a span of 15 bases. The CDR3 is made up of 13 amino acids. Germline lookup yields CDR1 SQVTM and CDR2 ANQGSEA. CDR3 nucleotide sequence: TGCAGCGTTCGGCAGGGGCAGGGGTACGAGCAGTACTTC. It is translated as CSVRQGQGYEQYF.

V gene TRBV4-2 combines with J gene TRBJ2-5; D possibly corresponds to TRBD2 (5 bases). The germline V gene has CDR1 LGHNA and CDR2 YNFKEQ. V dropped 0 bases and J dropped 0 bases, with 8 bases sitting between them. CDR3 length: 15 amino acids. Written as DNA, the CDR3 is TGTGCCAGCAGCCAAGAAAGAGGGTACCAAGAGACCCAGTACTTC. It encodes CASSQERGYQETQYF.

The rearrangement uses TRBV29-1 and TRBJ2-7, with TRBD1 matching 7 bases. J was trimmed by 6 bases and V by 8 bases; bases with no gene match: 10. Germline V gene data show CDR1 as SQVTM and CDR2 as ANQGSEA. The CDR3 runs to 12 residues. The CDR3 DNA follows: TGCAGCTCCGGGGACAGATTTAGCGAGCAGTACTTC. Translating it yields CSSGDRFSEQYF.

The CDR3 DNA follows: TGTGCCAGCAGCATGGGGGGGGCCCTTATGACAGATACGCAGTATTTT. Protein sequence: CASSMGGALMTDTQYF. This chain links TRBV7-9 with TRBJ2-3, with D possibly being TRBD2 (7 bases). Germline assignment: CDR1 SEHNR and CDR2 FQNEAQ (reference sequence). Between the trimmed V and J ends, which lost 5 bases and 3 bases, there was a span of 18 bases. This CDR3 spans 16 amino acids.

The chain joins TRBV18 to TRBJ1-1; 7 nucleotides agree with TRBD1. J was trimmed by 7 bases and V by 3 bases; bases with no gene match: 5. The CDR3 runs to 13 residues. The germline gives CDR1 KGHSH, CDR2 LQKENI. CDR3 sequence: CASSPVNRGEAFF. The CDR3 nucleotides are TGTGCCAGCTCACCTGTGAACAGGGGTGAAGCTTTCTTT.

This CDR3 is CASSGLGSRGSYNEQFF. The CDR3 nucleotides read TGTGCCAGCAGTGGCCTTGGGTCTAGGGGCTCCTACAATGAGCAGTTCTTC. The chain combines TRBV6-1 with TRBJ2-1; a possible D gene is TRBD1 (5 bases). Germline V CDR1 and CDR2: MNHNS, SASEGT. Trimming took 4 bases from V and 0 from J, leaving 16 bases between them. This CDR3 region has 17 residues.

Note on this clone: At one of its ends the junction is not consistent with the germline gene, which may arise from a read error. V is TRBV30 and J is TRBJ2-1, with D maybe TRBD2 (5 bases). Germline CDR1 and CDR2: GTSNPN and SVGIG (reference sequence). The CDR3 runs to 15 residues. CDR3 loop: CAGSGPRAPGNEQFF. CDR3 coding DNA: TGTGCCGGGAGTGGGCCTCGAGCGCCGGGCAATGAGCAGTTCTTC.

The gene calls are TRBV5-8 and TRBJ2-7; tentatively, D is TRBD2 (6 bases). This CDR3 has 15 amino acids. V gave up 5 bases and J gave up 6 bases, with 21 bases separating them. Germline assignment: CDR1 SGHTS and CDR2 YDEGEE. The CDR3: CASRASTWWGGEQYF. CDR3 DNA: TGTGCCAGCAGGGCTAGTACCTGGTGGGGAGGCGAGCAGTACTTC.

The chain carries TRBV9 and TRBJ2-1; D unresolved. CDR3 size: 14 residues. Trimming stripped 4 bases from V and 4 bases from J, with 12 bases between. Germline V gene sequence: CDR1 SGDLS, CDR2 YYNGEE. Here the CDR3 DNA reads TGTGCCAGCAGCCGTAGTTCCCCTTACAATGAGCAGTTCTTC. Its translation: CASSRSSPYNEQFF.

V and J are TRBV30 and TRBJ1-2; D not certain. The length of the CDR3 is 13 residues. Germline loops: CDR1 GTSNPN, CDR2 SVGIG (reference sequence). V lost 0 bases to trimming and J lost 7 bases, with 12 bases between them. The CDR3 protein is CAWSVINPGGYTF. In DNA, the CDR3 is TGTGCCTGGAGTGTAATTAACCCGGGTGGCTACACCTTC.

Written as DNA, the CDR3 is TGTGCCAGCAGTCCCGCCGGGACAGGGTGGTCACCCCTCCACTTT. Translation: CASSPAGTGWSPLHF. The chain couples TRBV28 to TRBJ1-6; 9 positions match TRBD1. Germline V gene lookup returns CDR1 MDHEN and CDR2 SYDVKM. Trimming removed 5 bases from V and 10 bases from J; junction bases left unmatched: 9. This CDR3 comprises 15 residues.

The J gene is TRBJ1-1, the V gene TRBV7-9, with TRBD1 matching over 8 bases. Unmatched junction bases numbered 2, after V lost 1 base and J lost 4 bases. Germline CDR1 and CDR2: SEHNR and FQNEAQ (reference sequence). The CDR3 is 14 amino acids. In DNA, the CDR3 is TGTGCCAGCAGCTTAGACAGGGGGGCCACTGAAGCTTTCTTT. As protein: CASSLDRGATEAFF.

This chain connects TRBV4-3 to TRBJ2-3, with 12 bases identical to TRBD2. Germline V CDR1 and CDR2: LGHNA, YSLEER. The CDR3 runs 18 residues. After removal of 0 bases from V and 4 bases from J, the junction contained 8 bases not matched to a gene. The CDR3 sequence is CASSQDGTSGFGPDTQYF. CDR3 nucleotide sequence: TGCGCCAGCAGCCAAGACGGGACTAGCGGGTTCGGACCAGATACGCAGTATTTT.